Listed below are T cell receptor beta chains from one sample, sequenced in a study of T-cell reconstitution after alpha-beta-depleted transplantation in children. From the PCR reads, TCRdb called clonotypes with MiXCR, one entry per CDR3 protein. Among 610,000 or so distinct CDR3 sequences, 25% to 30% were seen once, and the ten largest hold under 45%. Sequenced material: PBMCs, taken before TCRalphabeta/CD19-depleted stem cell transplant. The origin of the receptors is a boy under two years old with Wiskott-Aldrich syndrome, due to receive a stem cell transplant. Each CDR3 is given without its conserved first and last residue. D genes are given only for firm matches.

J: TRBJ2-3; V: TRBV5-1; D: TRBD2; CDR3: ASSLASGSPVFGTQY
J: TRBJ2-2; V: TRBV7-9; D: TRBD1; CDR3: ASPTRDSTGELF
J: TRBJ2-1; V: TRBV19; D: .; CDR3: ASSIDAPRAVEQF
J: TRBJ2-1; V: TRBV12-3/TRBV12-4; D: .; CDR3: ASSPYLEQF
J: TRBJ1-6; V: TRBV4-1; D: .; CDR3: ASSQEPGLPNSPLH
J: TRBJ1-2; V: TRBV27; D: .; CDR3: ASRQGEWGYT
J: TRBJ1-5; V: TRBV7-2; D: .; CDR3: ASSLAGGVGNQPQH
J: TRBJ2-7; V: TRBV10-3; D: TRBD2; CDR3: AIRTSGEQY
J: TRBJ2-1; V: TRBV7-9; D: .; CDR3: ASSTRDTLYNEQF
J: TRBJ2-1; V: TRBV14; D: TRBD2; CDR3: ASSSLFGTSGRREQF
J: TRBJ1-4; V: TRBV5-1; D: .; CDR3: ASSRTGPRNEKLF